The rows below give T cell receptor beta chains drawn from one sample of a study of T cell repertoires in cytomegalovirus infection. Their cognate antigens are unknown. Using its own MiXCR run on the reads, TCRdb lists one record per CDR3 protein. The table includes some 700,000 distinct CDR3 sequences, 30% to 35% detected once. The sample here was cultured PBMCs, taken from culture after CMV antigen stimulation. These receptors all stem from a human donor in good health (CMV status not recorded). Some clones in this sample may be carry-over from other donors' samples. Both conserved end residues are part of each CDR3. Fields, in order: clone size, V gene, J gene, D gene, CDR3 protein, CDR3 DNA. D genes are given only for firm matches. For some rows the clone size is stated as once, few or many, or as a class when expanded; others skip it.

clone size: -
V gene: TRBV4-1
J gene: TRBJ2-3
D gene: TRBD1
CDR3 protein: CASSQDRGQGLLTDTQYF
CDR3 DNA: TGCGCCAGCAGCCAAGATAGGGGACAGGGGCTTCTCACAGATACGCAGTATTTT

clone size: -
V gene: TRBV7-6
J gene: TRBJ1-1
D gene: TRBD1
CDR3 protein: CASSSQGEDTEAFF
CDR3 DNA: TGTGCCAGCAGCTCCCAGGGGGAGGACACTGAAGCTTTCTTT

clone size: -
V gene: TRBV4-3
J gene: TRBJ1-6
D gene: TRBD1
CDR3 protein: CASSQVEGGAVNSPLHF
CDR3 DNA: TGCGCCAGCAGCCAAGTTGAAGGGGGCGCGGTTAATTCACCCCTCCACTTT

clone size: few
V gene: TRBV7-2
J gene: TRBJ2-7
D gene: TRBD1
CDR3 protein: CASSLRGTGSHEQYF
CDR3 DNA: TGTGCCAGCAGCTTAAGGGGGACAGGGAGCCACGAGCAGTACTTC

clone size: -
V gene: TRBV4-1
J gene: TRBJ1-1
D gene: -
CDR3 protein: CASSKQDRQNTEAFF
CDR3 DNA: TGCGCCAGCAGCAAGCAAGACCGGCAGAACACTGAAGCTTTCTTT

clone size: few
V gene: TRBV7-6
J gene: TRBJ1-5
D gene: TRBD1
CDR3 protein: CASSIRQGGQPQHF
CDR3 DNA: TGTGCCAGCAGCATTCGACAGGGCGGTCAGCCCCAGCATTTT

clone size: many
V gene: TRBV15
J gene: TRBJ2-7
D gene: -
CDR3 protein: CATSREPGYEQYF
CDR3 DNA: TGTGCCACCAGCAGAGAACCAGGGTACGAGCAGTACTTC

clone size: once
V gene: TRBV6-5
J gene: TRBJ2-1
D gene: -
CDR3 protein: CASSAFVGSYNEQFF
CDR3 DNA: TGTGCCAGCAGTGCCTTTGTGGGCTCCTACAATGAGCAGTTCTTC

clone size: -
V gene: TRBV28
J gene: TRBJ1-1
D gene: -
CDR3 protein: CASSLWQRDTEAFF
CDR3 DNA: TGTGCCAGCAGTTTATGGCAGAGGGACACTGAAGCTTTCTTT

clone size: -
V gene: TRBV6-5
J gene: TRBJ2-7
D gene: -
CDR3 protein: CASSYSYQPGPLTYEQYF
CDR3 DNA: TGTGCCAGCAGTTACTCGTACCAGCCGGGACCCCTTACCTACGAGCAGTACTTC